Presented here are 31 T cell receptor beta chains from one specimen sequenced in a study of shared clonotypes between healthy human individuals. TCRdb keeps only in-frame clones here, not all; method: immunoSEQ multiplex PCR. The sample holds hundreds of thousands of clones, approximately 74% seen once. Sequenced material: memory CD4+ T cells sorted from blood. Regarding subset: CD45RA-negative fraction. The receptors were gathered from a woman in her twenties or thirties in good health.

The J gene is TRBJ1-3, the V gene TRBV19, with D uncertain. V was shortened by 1 base and J by 8 bases, with 9 bases between the two germline ends. CDR3 size: 13 residues. The V gene's germline CDR1 is LNHDA and CDR2 SQIVND (reference sequence). The CDR3 protein is CASSIVRPDTIYF. The CDR3 DNA sequence: TGTGCCAGTAGTATAGTTCGACCGGACACCATATATTTT. The full variable domain, with the rest looked up from reference TRBV19 and TRBJ1-3, is DGGITQSPKYLFRKEGQNVTLSCEQNLNHDAMYWYRQDPGQGLRLIYYSQIVNDFQKGDIAEGYSVSREKKESFPLTVTSAQKNPTAFYLCASSIVRPDTIYFGEGSWLTVV.

This chain connects TRBV2 to TRBJ2-1; 10 bases line up with TRBD2. The length of the CDR3 is 15 residues. After removal of 4 bases from V and 8 bases from J, the junction contained 8 bases not matched to a gene. Germline CDR1 reads SNHLY; CDR2 reads FYNNEI. The CDR3 sequence: CASSVLAGGRDEQFF. The CDR3 DNA sequence: TGTGCCAGCAGTGTTTTAGCGGGAGGTCGCGATGAGCAGTTCTTC.

The chain has TRBV10-1 and TRBJ1-1; a possible D gene is TRBD1 (6 bases). The CDR3 has 15 amino acids. V lost 6 bases and J 4 bases, leaving 18 bases between the germline ends. In germline, CDR1 is WNHNN, CDR2 SYGVQD (reference sequence). CDR3 loop: CASSPEGVVGTEAFF. The CDR3 region has the DNA TGCGCCAGCAGCCCCGAGGGGGTCGTAGGCACTGAAGCTTTCTTT.

The V call is TRBV11-3, the J call TRBJ2-2; D is uncertain. There are 13 residues in the CDR3. V was cut by 5 bases and J by 6 bases, with 10 bases left in between. Looked up from germline, CDR1 is SGHNT and CDR2 is YENEEA. DNA for the CDR3: TGTGCCAGCAGCGTCGAGCCTGCCGGGGAGCTGTTTTTT. It encodes CASSVEPAGELFF.

The chain is built from TRBV2 and TRBJ1-1, with TRBD1 as a possible D gene (6 bases). Germline V gives CDR1 SNHLY, CDR2 FYNNEI. The V and J ends lost 4 bases and 0 bases respectively, with 9 bases between them. The CDR3 covers 14 residues. The CDR3 DNA reads TGTGCCAGCAGTGTGGAGGGGGTGAACACTGAAGCTTTCTTT. It specifies CASSVEGVNTEAFF. Using reference TRBV2 and TRBJ1-1 for the parts outside the CDR3, the full variable domain is EPEVTQTPSHQVTQMGQEVILRCVPISNHLYFYWYRQILGQKVEFLVSFYNNEISEKSEIFDDQFSVERPDGSNFTLKIRSTKLEDSAMYFCASSVEGVNTEAFFGQGTRLTVV.

The V call is TRBV29-1, the J call TRBJ2-7, with D maybe TRBD2 (6 bases). V was cut by 0 bases and J by 0 bases, with 12 bases left in between. The CDR3 is 15 residues long. The germline V gene encodes CDR1 SQVTM and CDR2 ANQGSEA. CDR3 coding DNA: TGCAGCGTTGAAGAAGCGAATAGCGGCTCCTACGAGCAGTACTTC. Its protein is CSVEEANSGSYEQYF.

In DNA form, the CDR3 reads TGTGCCAGCAGCTCCCGGGACACGGCCAAAAACATTCAGTACTTC. Its protein is CASSSRDTAKNIQYF. The V call is TRBV11-2, the J call TRBJ2-4; maybe TRBD1 (6 bases). Trimming took off 4 bases at V and 1 base at J, with 11 bases between the two ends. Germline-derived CDR1 and CDR2 are SGHAT and FQNNGV. The CDR3 consists of 15 residues.

The gene calls are TRBV2 and TRBJ2-3, with D uncertain. The CDR3 has 14 amino acids. Trimming removed 7 bases at V and 2 bases at J, with 13 bases between. Germline lookup yields CDR1 SNHLY and CDR2 FYNNEI. Here the CDR3 DNA reads TGTGCCAGCATTTCCGGATATAACACAGATACGCAGTATTTT. It yields the protein CASISGYNTDTQYF.

The chain has TRBV4-2 and TRBJ2-3; TRBD2 agrees at 7 bases. V was clipped by 1 base and J by 7 bases; unmatched bases: 5. The CDR3 sequence is 14 residues long. Germline CDR1 and CDR2: LGHNA and YNFKEQ. CDR3 nucleotide sequence: TGTGCCAGCAGCCAAGGGCGGGAGACAAATACGCAGTATTTT. Its protein product is CASSQGRETNTQYF.

This chain connects TRBV6-5 to TRBJ1-1, with TRBD1 as a possible D gene (6 bases). Trimming removed 5 bases at V and 1 base at J, with 14 bases between. The germline CDR1 and CDR2 sequences are MNHEY and SVGAGI. The CDR3 is made up of 15 amino acids. The CDR3 DNA follows: TGTGCCAGCAGTCCGACCAAGACAGGGAACACTGAAGCTTTCTTT. Translated: CASSPTKTGNTEAFF.

CDR3 coding DNA: TGTGCCAGCAGCGGAGGGGACCCGGCTAATGAAAAACTGTTTTTT. This encodes CASSGGDPANEKLFF. The chain uses TRBV28 and TRBJ1-4, with D maybe TRBD1 (5 bases). CDR1 MDHEN and CDR2 SYDVKM come from the germline V gene. V lost 6 bases and J 3 bases, leaving 14 bases between the germline ends. CDR3 length equals 15 residues.

This clone was detected only a few times. The chain couples TRBV2 to TRBJ1-5, with 7 positions matching TRBD1. CDR3 length: 15 amino acids. The junction had 8 bases not matched to a gene; V was cut back by 6 bases and J by 3 bases. The germline CDR1 and CDR2 sequences are SNHLY and FYNNEI. This CDR3 is CASRRGQRDNQPQHF. DNA for the CDR3: TGTGCCAGCAGGAGGGGGCAGAGGGACAATCAGCCCCAGCATTTT.

V is TRBV28 and J is TRBJ2-2; TRBD2 is a possible D gene (7 bases). Germline lookup yields CDR1 MDHEN and CDR2 SYDVKM. Trimming stripped 2 bases from V and 4 bases from J, with 11 bases between. The CDR3 covers 15 residues. The CDR3 sequence: CASSLAGALTGELFF. The CDR3 bases are TGTGCCAGCAGTTTAGCGGGGGCTCTCACCGGGGAGCTGTTTTTT.

CDR3: CASSPRGMWNTGELFF. CDR3 DNA: TGTGCCAGCAGCCCCAGGGGAATGTGGAACACCGGGGAGCTGTTTTTT. The V and J genes are TRBV28 and TRBJ2-2; D is perhaps TRBD1 (6 bases). The CDR3 is made up of 16 amino acids. The germline V gene encodes CDR1 MDHEN and CDR2 SYDVKM. Trimming took 6 bases from V and 1 from J, leaving 15 bases between them.

This clone was picked up one time. V is TRBV5-1 and J is TRBJ2-7; D may correspond to TRBD1 or TRBD2 (5 bases each). Germline CDR1 SGHRS, CDR2 YFSETQ. The CDR3 length is 16 residues. Trimming left V 2 bases short and J 2 bases short, with 17 bases between. The CDR3 DNA reads as TGCGCCAGCAGCTTCCTTCCGGGACGGACACCCTACGAGCAGTACTTC. Its translation: CASSFLPGRTPYEQYF.

The chain combines TRBV5-1 with TRBJ2-1; 8 bases agree with TRBD2. CDR3 length: 15 amino acids. Trimming cost V 1 base and J 7 bases; bases outside gene matches: 7. Germline V gives CDR1 SGHRS, CDR2 YFSETQ. As DNA, the CDR3 is TGCGCCAGCAGCTTGACGGGACTAGTGAGGAATGAGCAGTTCTTC. It codes for CASSLTGLVRNEQFF.

This rearrangement joins TRBV2 to TRBJ1-1; D is unclear. Between the trimmed V and J ends, which lost 6 bases and 1 base, there was a span of 6 bases. There are 12 residues in the CDR3. The germline V gene has CDR1 SNHLY and CDR2 FYNNEI. For the CDR3, the DNA is TGTGCCAGCAGGCAAACGAACACTGAAGCTTTCTTT. It codes for CASRQTNTEAFF.

The chain employs TRBV14 and TRBJ1-1; D is uncertain. This CDR3 has 16 residues. Germline assignment: CDR1 SGHDN and CDR2 FVKESK. Deletions cut 2 bases from V and 4 bases from J, with 17 bases between. The CDR3 sequence is CASSQRYIVTTTEAFF. CDR3 in DNA: TGTGCCAGCAGCCAAAGGTATATCGTAACAACCACTGAAGCTTTCTTT.

This clone was picked up many times. This chain connects TRBV2 to TRBJ2-1, with 7 bases lining up with TRBD1. The CDR3 has 14 residues. CDR1 and CDR2 (germline): SNHLY, FYNNEI. V lost 5 bases to trimming and J lost 6 bases; unmatched junction nucleotides: 7. The CDR3 nucleotides read TGTGCCAGCAGTCTAAGGACAGGTCTCAATGAGCAGTTCTTC. Its protein is CASSLRTGLNEQFF.

V and J are TRBV6-1 and TRBJ1-2, with TRBD1 matching 7 bases. The length of the CDR3 is 13 residues. Trimming removed 10 bases from V and 4 bases from J; junction bases left unmatched: 9. From germline, CDR1 is MNHNS and CDR2 SASEGT. As DNA, the CDR3 is TGTGCCACCCGGGACAGAGGAAGCTATGGCTACACCTTC. It yields the protein CATRDRGSYGYTF.

As to this clone: A much larger clone lies one base from this, so it may be a read error. The chain is built from TRBV28 and TRBJ2-1; D unclear. Germline assignment: CDR1 MDHEN and CDR2 SYDVKM. V was pared by 7 bases and J by 4 bases, with 5 bases between. CDR3 size: 11 residues. The CDR3 is CASTFYNEQFF. The CDR3 nucleotides are TGTGCCAGCACCTTTTACAATGAGCAGTTCTTC.

The chain combines TRBV5-1 with TRBJ2-2, with 8 bases lining up with TRBD1. Per the germline V gene, CDR1 is SGHRS and CDR2 is YFSETQ. The length of the CDR3 is 16 residues. J lost 5 bases, V lost 1 base, and 7 bases had no gene match. The CDR3 sequence is CASSLTGGSWTGELFF. The CDR3, as DNA: TGCGCCAGCAGCTTGACAGGGGGGAGTTGGACCGGGGAGCTGTTTTTT.

V is TRBV6-1 and J is TRBJ2-3, with D uncertain. The CDR3 contains 13 residues. V lost 6 bases and J 3 bases, leaving 10 bases between the germline ends. Looked up from germline, CDR1 is MNHNS and CDR2 is SASEGT. The CDR3 nucleotides read TGTGCCAGCAGCTTGGGTAGGACAGATACGCAGTATTTT. It yields the protein CASSLGRTDTQYF.

This chain joins TRBV29-1 and TRBJ1-5, with TRBD1 matching over 7 bases. Germline values: CDR1 SQVTM, CDR2 ANQGSEA. This CDR3 has 14 amino acids. With V trimmed by 3 bases and J by 5 bases, 7 bases remained unmatched. CDR3 sequence: CSVDLTGVHQPQHF. The CDR3 DNA reads TGCAGCGTTGACCTAACAGGGGTTCATCAGCCCCAGCATTTT.

The V call is TRBV5-1, the J call TRBJ2-5, with 11 bases matching TRBD1. CDR1 SGHRS and CDR2 YFSETQ come from the germline V gene. The CDR3 has 13 amino acids. J gave up 7 bases and V 3 bases, and 2 bases lay outside the gene matches. CDR3 nucleotides: TGCGCCAGCAGCTCAGGGACAGGGGGGACCCAGTACTTC. Translating it yields CASSSGTGGTQYF.

The J gene is TRBJ2-7, the V gene TRBV5-1, with D unclear. The V end was cut by 4 bases, the J end by 7 bases, with 12 bases between. This CDR3 spans 12 amino acids. Germline CDR1 and CDR2: SGHRS and YFSETQ. The CDR3 coding sequence is TGCGCCAGCAGCAGCCCCCCTGGAGAGCAGTACTTC. Its protein product is CASSSPPGEQYF.

CDR3 DNA sequence: TGTGCCAGTAGTACGACAGTTTATAGCAATCAGCCCCAGCATTTT. This sequence encodes CASSTTVYSNQPQHF. This chain connects TRBV19 to TRBJ1-5; a possible D gene is TRBD1 (5 bases). Looked up from germline, CDR1 is LNHDA and CDR2 is SQIVND (reference sequence). The CDR3 sequence is 15 residues long. Trimming removed 4 bases from V and 0 bases from J, with 10 bases in between. Full variable domain (outside the CDR3, taken from reference TRBV19 and TRBJ1-5): DGGITQSPKYLFRKEGQNVTLSCEQNLNHDAMYWYRQDPGQGLRLIYYSQIVNDFQKGDIAEGYSVSREKKESFPLTVTSAQKNPTAFYLCASSTTVYSNQPQHFGDGTRLSIL.

The chain joins TRBV7-9 to TRBJ2-5, with TRBD2 as a possible D gene (5 bases). The V gene lost 2 bases and the J gene lost 5 bases, with 9 bases spanning the gap. Germline CDR1 and CDR2: SEHNR and FQNEAQ (reference sequence). The CDR3 consists of 13 residues. DNA for the CDR3: TGTGCCAGCAGCTTAACGGGGTGGGAGACCCAGTACTTC. This codes for CASSLTGWETQYF.

The chain carries TRBV10-3 and TRBJ1-5; D is undetermined. CDR3 length: 13 amino acids. CDR1 is ENHRY, CDR2 SYGVKD, per germline. V was trimmed by 4 bases and J by 6 bases, leaving 10 bases between them. The CDR3 loop is CAISGDGSQPQHF. For the CDR3, the DNA is TGTGCCATCAGTGGCGACGGGAGTCAGCCCCAGCATTTT.

For this clone: Being one base from a much bigger clone, this may be a read error. Other DNA sequences in this sample translate to the same CDR3. The chain is built from TRBV7-2 and TRBJ1-2; tentative D call: TRBD1 (5 bases). Trimming removed 3 bases at V and 1 base at J, with 6 bases between. The CDR3 extends over 13 amino acids. The germline V gene encodes CDR1 SGHTA and CDR2 FQGNSA. DNA for the CDR3: TGTGCCAGCAGCTTTGACAGTAACTATGGCTACACCTTC. Its translation is CASSFDSNYGYTF.

The chain employs TRBV6-4 and TRBJ2-2, with D hard to call. The CDR3 is made up of 10 amino acids. CDR1 is MRHNA and CDR2 is SNTAGT in the germline V gene. Trimming cost V 6 bases and J 6 bases, with 2 bases left between them. The CDR3 is CASRPGELFF. In DNA, the CDR3 is TGTGCCAGCAGGCCCGGGGAGCTGTTTTTT.